A selection of T cell receptor beta chains follows, all from one sample in a study of CD8 T cells in ankylosing spondylitis. TCRdb reprocessed the 5' RACE reads with MiXCR, giving one entry per CDR3 protein. This table has roughly 440,000 distinct CDR3 sequences, roughly a sixth appearing once. Input material: blood, either unsorted or a sorted T cell fraction (not recorded which). The origin of the receptors is a male donor with ankylosing spondylitis. Each CDR3 is given with its conserved first and last residue. A D gene is named only where the DNA matches it firmly. Clone size is given for some rows only: seen once, a few or many times, or a class if the clone is expanded.

j_call: TRBJ1-1; d_call: NA; clone_size: NA; v_call: TRBV27; cdr3_aa: CASAEVYKNTEAFF; cdr3_nt: TGTGCCAGCGCAGAAGTGTACAAGAACACTGAAGCTTTCTTT
j_call: TRBJ2-6; d_call: NA; clone_size: once; v_call: TRBV5-1; cdr3_aa: CASRSGSGANVLTF; cdr3_nt: TGCGCCAGCAGGAGTGGCTCTGGGGCCAACGTCCTGACTTTC
j_call: TRBJ2-7; d_call: TRBD2; clone_size: few; v_call: TRBV5-6; cdr3_aa: CASSSAGGNEQYF; cdr3_nt: TGTGCCAGCAGTTCTGCGGGAGGAAACGAGCAGTACTTC
j_call: TRBJ2-7; d_call: NA; clone_size: NA; v_call: TRBV4-3; cdr3_aa: CASSQVADSYEQYF; cdr3_nt: TGCGCCAGCAGCCAAGTCGCCGACTCCTACGAGCAGTACTTC
j_call: TRBJ2-1; d_call: NA; clone_size: few; v_call: TRBV29-1; cdr3_aa: CSVEYSRYNEQFF; cdr3_nt: TGCAGCGTTGAGTACTCTAGGTACAATGAGCAGTTCTTC
j_call: TRBJ2-3; d_call: NA; clone_size: NA; v_call: TRBV10-3; cdr3_aa: CAISIGVDTQYF; cdr3_nt: TGTGCCATCAGTATAGGGGTAGATACGCAGTATTTT
j_call: TRBJ1-1; d_call: NA; clone_size: few; v_call: TRBV20-1; cdr3_aa: CSAPPLNTEAFF; cdr3_nt: TGCAGTGCTCCTCCCCTCAACACTGAAGCTTTCTTT
j_call: TRBJ1-4; d_call: NA; clone_size: few; v_call: TRBV12-3/TRBV12-4; cdr3_aa: CASSLTGREKLFF; cdr3_nt: TGTGCCAGCAGTTTAACCGGGCGAGAAAAACTGTTTTTT
j_call: TRBJ1-5; d_call: NA; clone_size: NA; v_call: TRBV7-2; cdr3_aa: CASSKSAGRNQPQHF; cdr3_nt: TGTGCCAGCAGCAAATCGGCCGGACGCAATCAGCCCCAGCATTTT
j_call: TRBJ2-1; d_call: NA; clone_size: NA; v_call: TRBV5-6; cdr3_aa: CASSQGFEQFF; cdr3_nt: TGTGCCAGCAGCCAGGGATTTGAGCAGTTCTTC
j_call: TRBJ2-7; d_call: TRBD2; clone_size: few; v_call: TRBV10-1; cdr3_aa: CASSEGASGGSHEQYF; cdr3_nt: TGCGCCAGCAGTGAGGGAGCTAGCGGGGGGAGTCACGAGCAGTACTTC
j_call: TRBJ1-1; d_call: NA; clone_size: NA; v_call: TRBV7-2; cdr3_aa: CASSTDGQLNTEAFF; cdr3_nt: TGTGCCAGCAGCACCGACGGACAGTTGAACACTGAAGCTTTCTTT
j_call: TRBJ1-3; d_call: NA; clone_size: NA; v_call: TRBV20-1; cdr3_aa: CSAKPGSSGNTIYF; cdr3_nt: TGCAGTGCTAAACCGGGGAGCTCTGGAAACACCATATATTTT
j_call: TRBJ2-2; d_call: NA; clone_size: few; v_call: TRBV2; cdr3_aa: CASRLRSSQTNTGELFF; cdr3_nt: TGTGCCAGCAGATTGAGGTCAAGTCAGACCAACACCGGGGAGCTGTTTTTT
j_call: TRBJ2-2; d_call: NA; clone_size: NA; v_call: TRBV12-3/TRBV12-4; cdr3_aa: CASSYKFTGELFF; cdr3_nt: TGTGCCAGCAGTTACAAGTTCACCGGGGAGCTGTTTTTT
j_call: TRBJ2-3; d_call: NA; clone_size: NA; v_call: TRBV5-1; cdr3_aa: CASAGSRGTDTQYF; cdr3_nt: TGCGCCAGCGCCGGATCCCGGGGCACAGATACGCAGTATTTT
j_call: TRBJ2-7; d_call: TRBD1; clone_size: few; v_call: TRBV2; cdr3_aa: CASSVGQRSEQYF; cdr3_nt: TGTGCCAGCAGTGTGGGACAGCGTAGCGAGCAGTACTTC
j_call: TRBJ1-4; d_call: NA; clone_size: few; v_call: TRBV20-1; cdr3_aa: CSARVANEKLFF; cdr3_nt: TGCAGTGCTAGGGTGGCAAACGAAAAACTGTTTTTT
j_call: TRBJ2-1; d_call: NA; clone_size: NA; v_call: TRBV12-3/TRBV12-4; cdr3_aa: CASSQDGTYNEQFF; cdr3_nt: TGTGCCAGCAGTCAAGATGGAACCTACAATGAGCAGTTCTTC
j_call: TRBJ2-5; d_call: TRBD2; clone_size: NA; v_call: TRBV20-1; cdr3_aa: CSARDASGTETQYF; cdr3_nt: TGCAGTGCTAGAGATGCTAGCGGGACTGAGACCCAGTACTTC
j_call: TRBJ2-1; d_call: NA; clone_size: NA; v_call: TRBV28; cdr3_aa: CASTYWGGGNEQFF; cdr3_nt: TGTGCCAGCACCTACTGGGGGGGCGGCAATGAGCAGTTCTTC
j_call: TRBJ2-7; d_call: TRBD1; clone_size: NA; v_call: TRBV25-1; cdr3_aa: CASSEDTRGPRLFEQYF; cdr3_nt: TGTGCCAGCAGTGAAGACACCAGGGGGCCCCGTCTTTTCGAGCAGTACTTC
j_call: TRBJ2-7; d_call: TRBD2; clone_size: NA; v_call: TRBV2; cdr3_aa: CASSIAGVNYEQYF; cdr3_nt: TGTGCCAGCAGTATAGCGGGGGTAAACTACGAGCAGTACTTC
j_call: TRBJ2-7; d_call: NA; clone_size: many; v_call: TRBV12-3/TRBV12-4; cdr3_aa: CASSGTSRSSYEQYF; cdr3_nt: TGTGCCAGCAGTGGAACTAGCAGAAGTTCCTACGAGCAGTACTTC
j_call: TRBJ2-1; d_call: TRBD2; clone_size: NA; v_call: TRBV12-5; cdr3_aa: CASGGGSTYNEQFF; cdr3_nt: TGTGCTAGTGGCGGGGGGTCTACCTACAATGAGCAGTTCTTC
j_call: TRBJ2-7; d_call: NA; clone_size: NA; v_call: TRBV7-8; cdr3_aa: CASSQQGSHEQYF; cdr3_nt: TGTGCCAGCAGCCAGCAGGGGTCCCACGAGCAGTACTTC
j_call: TRBJ2-6; d_call: NA; clone_size: NA; v_call: TRBV27; cdr3_aa: CASSPRASGANVLTF; cdr3_nt: TGTGCCAGCAGTCCAAGGGCTTCTGGGGCCAACGTCCTGACTTTC
j_call: TRBJ1-1; d_call: TRBD1; clone_size: many; v_call: TRBV18; cdr3_aa: CASSAGQDTEAFF; cdr3_nt: TGTGCCAGCTCAGCCGGACAGGACACTGAAGCTTTCTTT
j_call: TRBJ2-3; d_call: TRBD2; clone_size: many; v_call: TRBV4-3; cdr3_aa: CASSQGARASGADTQYF; cdr3_nt: TGCGCCAGCAGCCAAGGAGCCCGGGCTAGCGGAGCAGATACGCAGTATTTT
j_call: TRBJ1-5; d_call: TRBD1; clone_size: many; v_call: TRBV20-1; cdr3_aa: CSARDWGRGGNQPQHF; cdr3_nt: TGCAGTGCTAGAGATTGGGGCAGGGGGGGCAATCAGCCCCAGCATTTT
j_call: TRBJ1-1; d_call: NA; clone_size: few; v_call: TRBV25-1; cdr3_aa: CASSDPNTANTEAFF; cdr3_nt: TGTGCCAGCAGTGACCCCAACACAGCGAACACTGAAGCTTTCTTT
j_call: TRBJ2-1; d_call: NA; clone_size: NA; v_call: TRBV6-5; cdr3_aa: CASSYGLPAGNEQFF; cdr3_nt: TGTGCCAGCAGTTACGGACTGCCCGCGGGCAATGAGCAGTTCTTC